What follows are 16 T cell receptor beta chains derived from one specimen sequenced in a study of blood T cells in healthy people across ages. The authors ran a second PCR of roughly 6 to 12 cycles using a sample-barcoded 5' primer and a J-beta primer mix. TCRdb processed the 5' RACE reads anew with MiXCR; each CDR3 protein has one entry. This repertoire shows about 1.4 million distinct CDR3 sequences, 59% found once; its top ten account for approximately 7%. The material sequenced was blood. These receptor sequences come from a man younger than 35 in good health.

This sequence joins TRBV27 and TRBJ2-3, with D maybe TRBD2 (6 bases). In germline, CDR1 is MNHEY, CDR2 SMNVEV (reference sequence). The CDR3 spans 14 residues. Trimming cost V 5 bases and J 6 bases, with 15 bases left between them. CDR3 loop: CASSQSGRQDTQYF. The CDR3 DNA follows: TGTGCCAGCAGTCAATCCGGGAGACAGGATACGCAGTATTTT.

The chain joins TRBV25-1 to TRBJ2-5; the match to TRBD1 covers 7 bases. Per the germline V gene, CDR1 is MGHDK and CDR2 is SYGVNS. This CDR3 spans 15 amino acids. Trimming cost V 0 bases and J 3 bases; bases outside gene matches: 4. The CDR3 reads CASSEYRGGKETQYF. Written as DNA, the CDR3 is TGTGCCAGCAGTGAATATCGAGGGGGCAAAGAGACCCAGTACTTC.

The CDR3 DNA follows: TGTGCCAGCAGCCAAGATGGGGACAGTTCCTACGAGCAGTACTTC. Translation: CASSQDGDSSYEQYF. The chain joins TRBV4-2 to TRBJ2-7; 7 bases are shared with TRBD1. The CDR3 is 15 residues long. CDR1 is LGHNA and CDR2 is YNFKEQ in the germline V gene. The V gene end was trimmed by 0 bases and the J gene end by 1 base; junction bases not matched to a gene: 3.

V gene TRBV9 combines with J gene TRBJ1-5; a possible D gene is TRBD1 (6 bases). Germline CDR1 is SGDLS and CDR2 is YYNGEE. V lost 0 bases to trimming and J lost 7 bases, with 11 bases between them. The CDR3 covers 14 residues. CDR3 sequence (DNA): TGTGCCAGCAGCGTAGCAGGGGCTGGACAGCCCCAGCATTTT. Protein product: CASSVAGAGQPQHF.

The chain joins TRBV29-1 to TRBJ2-7, with D possibly matching TRBD2 (6 bases). Trimming left V 2 bases short and J 3 bases short, with 11 bases between. The CDR3 is made up of 13 amino acids. CDR1 is SQVTM, CDR2 ANQGSEA, per germline. CDR3 region: CSVELRRGYEQYF. CDR3 coding DNA: TGCAGCGTTGAACTCAGGCGGGGCTACGAGCAGTACTTC.

The chain carries TRBV29-1 and TRBJ1-5, with 7 bases aligning to TRBD1. Looked up from germline, CDR1 is SQVTM and CDR2 is ANQGSEA. Trimming cost V 7 bases and J 4 bases; bases outside gene matches: 7. The CDR3 contains 13 residues. CDR3 sequence: CSASGQPNQPQHF. In nucleotides, the CDR3 is TGCAGCGCATCGGGACAGCCGAATCAGCCCCAGCATTTT.

This rearrangement joins TRBV6-6 to TRBJ2-5, with 8 bases identical to TRBD2. The CDR3 is 16 residues long. The trim removed 0 bases at V and 7 bases at J, leaving 10 bases unmatched. CDR1 is MNHNY, CDR2 SVGAGI, per germline (reference sequence). The CDR3 sequence is CASSYSPGLESGTQYF. The CDR3 DNA follows: TGTGCCAGCAGTTACTCTCCGGGACTAGAGTCCGGGACCCAGTACTTC.

The chain joins TRBV19 to TRBJ2-1, with 7 positions matching TRBD1. Germline assignment: CDR1 LNHDA and CDR2 SQIVND (reference sequence). The CDR3 loop spans 15 amino acids. V shed 6 bases and J 4 bases; nucleotides not matched to a gene: 9. The CDR3: CASRRPGQSYNEQFF. Here the CDR3 DNA reads TGTGCCAGTAGACGTCCGGGACAGTCATACAATGAGCAGTTCTTC.

With regard to this clonotype: An end of the junction differs from the germline gene, which may be a read error. V and J are TRBV12-3 or TRBV12-4 and TRBJ1-1; D unclear. This CDR3 comprises 15 residues. The CDR3 DNA follows: TGTGCCAGCAACGACTACCGAACTGGTACGACTGAAGCTTACTTT. As protein: CASNDYRTGTTEAYF.

The rearrangement joins TRBV14 to TRBJ2-5; TRBD2 aligns across 7 bases. The end of the DNA aligns better with TRBJ2-7, so the J call may be wrong. CDR1 is SGHDN, CDR2 FVKESK, per germline. This CDR3 has 15 residues. In DNA form, the CDR3 reads TGTGCCAGCAGCCAAGGTCCTAGCGGTATCTACGAGCAGTACTTC. Protein sequence: CASSQGPSGIYEQYF.

This clonotype was observed a handful of times. The V call is TRBV5-6, the J call TRBJ2-7; D perhaps matches TRBD1 (5 bases). V lost 1 base and J 0 bases, leaving 11 bases between the germline ends. The germline V gene encodes CDR1 SGHDT and CDR2 YYEEEE. The CDR3 loop spans 15 amino acids. Written as DNA, the CDR3 is TGTGCCAGCAGCTTGTATAGGGGAATCTCCTACGAGCAGTACTTC. The encoded protein is CASSLYRGISYEQYF.

In its sample, this clonotype was seen once. The genes are TRBV27 and TRBJ2-1, with no clear D. CDR1 and CDR2 from the germline V gene are MNHEY and SMNVEV (reference sequence). The CDR3 extends over 14 amino acids. Trimming cost V 5 bases and J 5 bases, with 13 bases left between them. The CDR3 here is CASSVEVNHNEQFF. The DNA for the CDR3 is TGTGCCAGCAGTGTGGAAGTGAACCACAATGAGCAGTTCTTC.

The chain uses TRBV4-1 and TRBJ1-2; D call uncertain. The CDR3 extends over 14 amino acids. V lost 3 bases, J lost 3 bases, and 11 bases lay in between. Looked up from germline, CDR1 is MGHRA and CDR2 is YSYEKL. CDR3 nucleotides: TGCGCCAGCAGCCAGGAGCCAGCGGACTATGGCTACACCTTC. This encodes CASSQEPADYGYTF.

The rearrangement uses TRBV12-3 or TRBV12-4 and TRBJ2-3; 7 bases line up with TRBD2. CDR3 length equals 13 residues. Germline trimming cut 8 bases from V and 0 bases from J; bases unmatched to any gene: 2. CDR3 DNA: TGTGCCAGCGAGGGAGGGAGCACAGATACGCAGTATTTT. This gives the protein CASEGGSTDTQYF.

The table lists this clonotype with a few counts. The chain employs TRBV29-1 and TRBJ2-5; D unresolved. Germline CDR1 is SQVTM and CDR2 is ANQGSEA. CDR3 length: 11 residues. V was pared by 3 bases and J by 9 bases, with 11 bases between. The CDR3 DNA reads TGCAGCGTTGAGCACCGGGCGGCCCAGTACTTC. Residues: CSVEHRAAQYF.

The V gene is TRBV12-3 or TRBV12-4, the J gene TRBJ2-1; D assignment may be TRBD1 or TRBD2 (7 bases each). V was pared by 5 bases and J by 9 bases, with 26 bases between. The CDR3 consists of 17 residues. CDR3 sequence (DNA): TGTGCCAGCAGTCCCGACAGGGCTGCAGCGGGGTCGGGTGAGCAGTTCTTC. It translates to CASSPDRAAAGSGEQFF.